This paragraph covers one T cell receptor beta chain sequence. Its antigen is unknown. A much larger clone differs from this one at a single base, so this may be a read error. The missing conserved phenylalanine or tryptophan at the end of this CDR3 makes a read error likely. Preparation of the TCRbeta library used unique molecular identifiers. TCRdb recomputed calls from the PCR reads with MiXCR, one row per CDR3 protein. The sample carries 540,000 or so distinct CDR3 sequences, under 25% recorded once. This sample was taken from a study of T-cell reconstitution after alpha-beta-depleted transplantation in children. General observations from the study: Several hundred expanded graft clones reportedly were the source of alpha-beta T cells about two months after transplant.

Germline CDR1 reads MNHEY; CDR2 reads SVGEGT. V lost 4 bases and J lost 7; bases outside the gene matches: 4. The CDR3 totals 13 residues. The genes are TRBV6-2 or TRBV6-3 and TRBJ1-5, with 7 positions matching TRBD1. This clonotype originated in a boy under two years old who had a stem cell transplant for acute myeloid leukemia, so the T cells may come from the graft donor. Here the sequenced sample was PBMCs, mostly from graft donor cells, taken 360 days after TCRalphabeta/CD19-depleted stem cell transplant. The CDR3 loop reads CASSSRGGQPQHY. CDR3 nucleotides: TGTGCCAGCAGTTCCAGGGGGGGACAGCCCCAGCATTAT.